Presented here are 6 T cell receptor beta chains from one specimen sequenced in a study of shared clonotypes between healthy human individuals. CD45RO-negative cells were positively selected for CCR7, leaving out terminally differentiated effector memory CD45RA+ cells. Method: immunoSEQ multiplex PCR; TCRdb's copy keeps in-frame clones and lacks some. The sample includes 1.5 million to 2.5 million clones, around 96% of them seen just once. Sequencing was performed on naive CD8+ T cells sorted from blood. The receptor set was obtained from a man aged 18 to 29 in good health.

The CDR3, as DNA: TGTGCCAGCAGTTTATTCCAAAACCAAGAGACCCAGTACTTC. This sequence encodes CASSLFQNQETQYF. The gene calls are TRBV28 and TRBJ2-5; D call uncertain. CDR1 and CDR2 from the germline V gene are MDHEN and SYDVKM. This CDR3 is built from 14 residues. V lost 1 base, J lost 0 bases, and 6 bases lay in between.

This chain connects TRBV7-5 to TRBJ1-6. TRBV7-5 is flagged as a pseudogene. This CDR3 contains 14 residues. CDR3 region: CARSLGKKSSPLHF. The CDR3 coding sequence is TGTGCCAGAAGCTTGGGGAAGAAGAGTTCACCCCTCCACTTT.

This chain joins TRBV5-6 and TRBJ1-2; 9 positions agree with TRBD1. The germline CDR1 and CDR2 sequences are SGHDT and YYEEEE. Trimming took 2 bases from V and 4 from J; bases not matched to a gene: 15. The CDR3 sequence is 18 residues long. The CDR3, as DNA: TGTGCCAGCAGCTTCCTCCCCGGGACAGGGTTTCGGAGCTATGGCTACACCTTC. It translates to CASSFLPGTGFRSYGYTF.

About this clone: Other DNA sequences in this specimen translate into the identical CDR3. The rearrangement joins TRBV4-3 to TRBJ2-3, with TRBD1 matching over 11 bases. Germline values: CDR1 LGHNA, CDR2 YSLEER. V trimming: 5 bases; J trimming: 3 bases; junction bases outside the gene matches: 4. The CDR3 runs 15 residues. Here the CDR3 reads CASSTGTGGTDTQYF. CDR3 coding DNA: TGCGCCAGCAGCACCGGGACAGGGGGAACAGATACGCAGTATTTT.

This chain uses TRBV5-4 with TRBJ2-7; D tentatively fits TRBD1 or TRBD2 (5 bases each). The CDR3 covers 12 residues. V lost 5 bases and J 6 bases, leaving 12 bases between the germline ends. Germline CDR1 is SGHNT and CDR2 is YYREEE (reference sequence). CDR3 coding DNA: TGTGCCAGCAGGTATGGGACCGGCGAGCAGTACTTC. It encodes CASRYGTGEQYF.

V is TRBV9 and J is TRBJ2-2; 8 positions match TRBD2. V shed 3 bases and J 0 bases; nucleotides not matched to a gene: 4. In germline, CDR1 is SGDLS, CDR2 YYNGEE. The CDR3 contains 16 residues. This chain's CDR3 is CASSASGLANTGELFF. CDR3 coding DNA: TGTGCCAGCAGCGCCTCGGGACTAGCGAACACCGGGGAGCTGTTTTTT.